The rows below give T cell receptor beta chains drawn from one sample of a study of T cell responses to AZD1222 COVID-19 vaccine. Sequenced by immunoSEQ multiplex PCR; TCRdb stores in-frame clones only, minus some. Found here are over 75,000 clones, 70% to 90% of them singletons; the top ten hold 3.4%. Sequencing used peripheral blood, obtained 28 days after the second AZD1222 dose. The receptors stem from an adult who received the AZD1222 COVID-19 vaccine. CDR3s include the opening cysteine and the closing phenylalanine or tryptophan. Fields, in order: V gene, J gene, D gene, clone size, CDR3 protein, CDR3 DNA. A D gene is named only where the DNA matches it firmly. For some rows the clone size is stated as once, few or many, or as a class when expanded; others skip it.

v_gene: TRBV30
j_gene: TRBJ1-5
d_gene: -
abundance: once
CDR3aa: CAWSVDGSGQPQHF
CDR3nt: TGTGCCTGGAGTGTAGACGGCAGCGGGCAGCCCCAGCATTTT

v_gene: TRBV7-2
j_gene: TRBJ1-6
d_gene: -
abundance: -
CDR3aa: CASSLVGGSNNSPLHF
CDR3nt: TGTGCCAGCAGCTTAGTAGGTGGCAGCAATAATTCACCCCTCCACTTT

v_gene: TRBV5-1
j_gene: TRBJ1-1
d_gene: -
abundance: once
CDR3aa: CASSPGFRALNTEAFF
CDR3nt: TGCGCCAGCAGCCCCGGGTTTAGGGCTCTGAACACTGAAGCTTTCTTT

v_gene: TRBV5-1
j_gene: TRBJ1-4
d_gene: -
abundance: once
CDR3aa: CASSEGVANEKLFF
CDR3nt: TGCGCCAGCAGCGAGGGGGTGGCTAATGAAAAACTGTTTTTT

v_gene: TRBV7-2
j_gene: TRBJ2-3
d_gene: TRBD1
abundance: -
CDR3aa: CASSFGQGNGDTQYF
CDR3nt: TGTGCCAGCAGCTTCGGACAGGGAAATGGGGATACGCAGTATTTT

v_gene: TRBV7-2
j_gene: TRBJ2-7
d_gene: TRBD1
abundance: -
CDR3aa: CASSRDRGRDYEQYF
CDR3nt: TGTGCCAGCAGCCGGGACAGGGGGCGAGACTACGAGCAGTACTTC

v_gene: TRBV19
j_gene: TRBJ2-5
d_gene: TRBD2
abundance: -
CDR3aa: CASSPYRLAGGQETQYF
CDR3nt: TGTGCCAGTAGTCCGTATCGACTAGCGGGAGGACAAGAGACCCAGTACTTC

v_gene: TRBV7-6
j_gene: TRBJ2-7
d_gene: TRBD1
abundance: -
CDR3aa: CASSLWPGQERPYEQYF
CDR3nt: TGTGCCAGCAGCTTATGGCCCGGACAGGAGCGACCCTACGAGCAGTACTTC

v_gene: TRBV4-2
j_gene: TRBJ2-3
d_gene: TRBD2
abundance: -
CDR3aa: CASSPSGGGSTDTQYF
CDR3nt: TGTGCCAGCAGCCCCTCTGGGGGGGGGAGCACAGATACGCAGTATTTT

v_gene: TRBV27
j_gene: TRBJ2-7
d_gene: TRBD2
abundance: -
CDR3aa: CASQRTSGFYEQYF
CDR3nt: TGTGCCAGCCAGAGGACTAGCGGTTTCTACGAGCAGTACTTC

v_gene: TRBV6-5
j_gene: TRBJ1-1
d_gene: -
abundance: -
CDR3aa: CASTRGMNTEAFF
CDR3nt: TGTGCCAGCACCAGAGGGATGAACACTGAAGCTTTCTTT

v_gene: TRBV27
j_gene: TRBJ2-1
d_gene: TRBD1
abundance: -
CDR3aa: CASSGDSISYNEQFF
CDR3nt: TGTGCCAGCAGTGGGGACAGCATCTCCTACAATGAGCAGTTCTTC

v_gene: TRBV11-1
j_gene: TRBJ1-1
d_gene: -
abundance: few
CDR3aa: CASSSDRSNTEAFF
CDR3nt: TGTGCCAGCAGTTCCGACAGGAGCAACACTGAAGCTTTCTTT

v_gene: TRBV27
j_gene: TRBJ1-1
d_gene: TRBD1
abundance: -
CDR3aa: CASSLNRGTEAFF
CDR3nt: TGTGCCAGCAGTTTAAACAGGGGGACTGAAGCTTTCTTT

v_gene: TRBV28
j_gene: TRBJ1-3
d_gene: -
abundance: -
CDR3aa: CASRRTWDTIYF
CDR3nt: TGTGCCAGCAGGCGGACATGGGACACCATATATTTT

v_gene: TRBV12-3/TRBV12-4
j_gene: TRBJ1-1
d_gene: -
abundance: once
CDR3aa: CASSSGTEAFF
CDR3nt: TGTGCCAGCAGCAGCGGCACTGAAGCTTTCTTT

v_gene: TRBV4-1
j_gene: TRBJ2-7
d_gene: -
abundance: -
CDR3aa: CASSQDVGKGWIREQYF
CDR3nt: TGCGCCAGCAGCCAAGATGTAGGAAAGGGTTGGATCCGCGAGCAGTACTTC

v_gene: TRBV7-2
j_gene: TRBJ1-1
d_gene: TRBD1
abundance: -
CDR3aa: CASSLQGTRTEAFF
CDR3nt: TGTGCCAGCAGCCTACAGGGGACAAGGACTGAAGCTTTCTTT

v_gene: TRBV9
j_gene: TRBJ2-7
d_gene: TRBD2
abundance: once
CDR3aa: CASSPRTSGGPYEQYF
CDR3nt: TGTGCCAGCAGCCCCCGGACTAGCGGGGGCCCATACGAGCAGTACTTC

v_gene: TRBV28
j_gene: TRBJ1-1
d_gene: -
abundance: -
CDR3aa: CASSLLLINSNTEAFF
CDR3nt: TGTGCCAGCAGTTTATTACTAATCAATTCGAACACTGAAGCTTTCTTT

v_gene: TRBV28
j_gene: TRBJ1-4
d_gene: -
abundance: -
CDR3aa: CASRPGGVREKLFF
CDR3nt: TGTGCCAGCAGGCCCGGCGGGGTAAGGGAAAAACTGTTTTTT

v_gene: TRBV7-3
j_gene: TRBJ2-1
d_gene: -
abundance: -
CDR3aa: CASSRGVSSYNEQFF
CDR3nt: TGTGCCAGCAGCAGAGGTGTCAGTAGCTACAATGAGCAGTTCTTC

v_gene: TRBV2
j_gene: TRBJ1-6
d_gene: -
abundance: -
CDR3aa: CASSAQGRYNSPLHF
CDR3nt: TGTGCCAGCAGTGCCCAGGGGCGGTATAATTCACCCCTCCACTTT

v_gene: TRBV10-2
j_gene: TRBJ1-1
d_gene: -
abundance: -
CDR3aa: CASSDELSNTEAFF
CDR3nt: TGCGCCAGCAGTGACGAACTCTCGAACACTGAAGCTTTCTTT

v_gene: TRBV4-3
j_gene: TRBJ1-2
d_gene: TRBD1
abundance: -
CDR3aa: CASTREGGSYGYTF
CDR3nt: TGCGCCAGCACCAGAGAAGGGGGCAGCTATGGCTACACCTTC

v_gene: TRBV27
j_gene: TRBJ1-5
d_gene: -
abundance: -
CDR3aa: CASSRGSGGSNQPQHF
CDR3nt: TGTGCCAGCAGTCGGGGCAGCGGGGGTAGCAATCAGCCCCAGCATTTT

v_gene: TRBV7-2
j_gene: TRBJ2-7
d_gene: TRBD1
abundance: few
CDR3aa: CASSLRRGPYEQYF
CDR3nt: TGTGCCAGCAGCTTACGCAGGGGGCCCTACGAGCAGTACTTC

v_gene: TRBV6-4
j_gene: TRBJ1-3
d_gene: -
abundance: -
CDR3aa: CASSELGPSGNTIYF
CDR3nt: TGTGCCAGCAGTGAGTTGGGACCGTCTGGAAACACCATATATTTT

v_gene: TRBV5-1
j_gene: TRBJ2-7
d_gene: TRBD2
abundance: -
CDR3aa: CASSLASGWVSGEQYF
CDR3nt: TGCGCCAGCAGCTTGGCTAGCGGGTGGGTTTCTGGCGAGCAGTACTTC

v_gene: TRBV4-1
j_gene: TRBJ2-7
d_gene: TRBD2
abundance: -
CDR3aa: CASSHVTSGISYEQYF
CDR3nt: TGCGCCAGCAGCCATGTGACTAGCGGGATTTCCTACGAGCAGTACTTC

v_gene: TRBV4-2
j_gene: TRBJ2-7
d_gene: TRBD2
abundance: -
CDR3aa: CASSQLAGGSSYEQYF
CDR3nt: TGTGCCAGCAGCCAACTAGCGGGAGGATCCTCCTACGAGCAGTACTTC

v_gene: TRBV27
j_gene: TRBJ2-7
d_gene: TRBD1
abundance: -
CDR3aa: CASSSSGTGGSYEQYF
CDR3nt: TGTGCCAGCAGTTCCTCCGGGACAGGGGGGTCCTACGAGCAGTACTTC

v_gene: TRBV11-2
j_gene: TRBJ2-7
d_gene: TRBD2
abundance: -
CDR3aa: CASSLSVAGGEQYF
CDR3nt: TGTGCCAGCAGCCTAAGCGTAGCGGGGGGCGAGCAGTACTTC

v_gene: TRBV19
j_gene: TRBJ2-5
d_gene: -
abundance: -
CDR3aa: CASSIGTLQETQYF
CDR3nt: TGTGCCAGTAGTATCGGGACTCTGCAAGAGACCCAGTACTTC

v_gene: TRBV28
j_gene: TRBJ1-1
d_gene: -
abundance: -
CDR3aa: CASSPLDSEAFF
CDR3nt: TGTGCCAGCAGTCCTCTCGACAGTGAAGCTTTCTTT

v_gene: TRBV19
j_gene: TRBJ1-1
d_gene: TRBD1
abundance: -
CDR3aa: CASRTGTAGMNTEAFF
CDR3nt: TGTGCCAGCCGGACCGGGACAGCGGGAATGAACACTGAAGCTTTCTTT

v_gene: TRBV30
j_gene: TRBJ2-7
d_gene: -
abundance: once
CDR3aa: CAWRDTYEQYF
CDR3nt: TGTGCCTGGAGGGACACTTACGAGCAGTACTTC

v_gene: TRBV28
j_gene: TRBJ1-1
d_gene: -
abundance: few
CDR3aa: CASSLSGSTEAFF
CDR3nt: TGTGCCAGCAGTTTATCCGGGTCCACTGAAGCTTTCTTT

v_gene: TRBV7-9
j_gene: TRBJ2-5
d_gene: TRBD1
abundance: few
CDR3aa: CASSPGQGARETQYF
CDR3nt: TGTGCCAGCAGCCCGGGACAGGGGGCGAGGGAGACCCAGTACTTC

v_gene: TRBV5-4
j_gene: TRBJ2-7
d_gene: -
abundance: -
CDR3aa: CASSPDRSNYEQYF
CDR3nt: TGTGCCAGCAGCCCCGACAGGTCGAACTACGAGCAGTACTTC

v_gene: TRBV6-5
j_gene: TRBJ2-2
d_gene: -
abundance: once
CDR3aa: CASSRDNTGELFF
CDR3nt: TGTGCCAGCAGTCGGGATAACACCGGGGAGCTGTTTTTT

v_gene: TRBV9
j_gene: TRBJ1-2
d_gene: -
abundance: -
CDR3aa: CASSVDIGLLNRGYTF
CDR3nt: TGTGCCAGCAGCGTAGACATAGGACTCCTAAATCGGGGCTACACCTTC